The 15 T cell receptor beta chains given below trace back to one sample, sequenced in a study of T cell changes during pregnancy in multiple sclerosis. Sequenced by immunoSEQ multiplex PCR; TCRdb stores in-frame clones only, minus some. The table includes about 27,000 clones, about 89% detected once. The starting material was CD8+ T cells from peripheral blood mononuclear cells, obtained in the first trimester of pregnancy. The receptor source for this set is a female donor in good health, enrolled as a control in a pregnancy study.

This chain links TRBV11-2 with TRBJ2-3; D remains ambiguous. Trimming removed 0 bases from V and 0 bases from J, with 10 bases in between. CDR3 length: 16 amino acids. Germline V CDR1 and CDR2: SGHAT, FQNNGV. CDR3 sequence: CASSLDSSTSTDTQYF. CDR3 DNA: TGTGCCAGCAGCTTAGATAGTTCTACGAGCACAGATACGCAGTATTTT.

The rearrangement links TRBV29-1 to TRBJ2-2; TRBD1 matches at 8 bases. This CDR3 comprises 16 residues. CDR1 is SQVTM and CDR2 is ANQGSEA in the germline V gene. The junction had 7 bases not matched to a gene; V was cut back by 4 bases and J by 0 bases. The CDR3 region has the DNA TGCAGCGTTGTAGGTGGACAGGGCTCGAACACCGGGGAGCTGTTTTTT. Its protein is CSVVGGQGSNTGELFF.

The chain is built from TRBV4-1 and TRBJ2-7, with 13 bases matching TRBD2. Germline CDR1 is MGHRA and CDR2 is YSYEKL. Trimming removed 3 bases from V and 6 bases from J; junction bases left unmatched: 14. This CDR3 spans 18 amino acids. CDR3 region: CASSHAGLAGAGLVEQYF. In DNA, the CDR3 is TGCGCCAGCAGCCATGCTGGACTAGCGGGGGCCGGGCTGGTCGAGCAGTACTTC.

The genes are TRBV4-3 and TRBJ2-2, with 10 nucleotides matching TRBD2. The V and J ends lost 1 base and 5 bases, in that order; junction bases with no gene match: 4. The CDR3 contains 16 residues. Germline CDR1 and CDR2: LGHNA and YSLEER. CDR3 protein: CASSQGIAGGTGELFF. The CDR3 DNA follows: TGCGCCAGCAGCCAAGGTATAGCGGGAGGAACCGGGGAGCTGTTTTTT.

DNA of the CDR3: TGCGCCAGCAGCTTGGAGGACAGCTACAATGAGCAGTTCTTC. Translating gives CASSLEDSYNEQFF. The chain combines TRBV5-1 with TRBJ2-1; possible D gene TRBD1, 6 bases. Germline CDR1 is SGHRS and CDR2 is YFSETQ. The germline V and J ends were trimmed by 0 bases and 3 bases, with 7 bases remaining between them. This CDR3 region has 14 residues.

The CDR3 spells CASSPSGEPKDTQYF. The CDR3 DNA reads TGTGCCAGCAGCCCCTCGGGGGAACCCAAGGATACGCAGTATTTT. The chain links TRBV7-9 to TRBJ2-3; tentatively, D is TRBD2 (6 bases). Trimming stripped 5 bases from V and 6 bases from J, with 18 bases between. Germline CDR1 and CDR2: SEHNR and FQNEAQ (reference sequence). This CDR3 is built from 15 residues.

The chain combines TRBV2 with TRBJ2-7; TRBD1 might be the D (5 bases). The germline CDR1 and CDR2 sequences are SNHLY and FYNNEI. Trimming shortened V by 5 bases and J by 2 bases, and 16 bases separated the two germline ends. There are 15 residues in the CDR3. The CDR3 sequence: CASSLWQGGAYEQYF. CDR3 nucleotides: TGTGCCAGCAGTCTTTGGCAGGGTGGGGCCTACGAGCAGTACTTC.

The chain combines TRBV4-1 with TRBJ2-1; D gene unclear. V was trimmed by 4 bases and J by 4 bases, leaving 5 bases between them. The CDR3 runs to 12 residues. The germline gives CDR1 MGHRA, CDR2 YSYEKL. CDR3 in DNA: TGCGCCAGCAGCCGGAGTTACAATGAGCAGTTCTTC. Translation: CASSRSYNEQFF.

The V and J genes are TRBV6-4 and TRBJ2-3; TRBD2 agrees at 12 bases. There are 15 residues in the CDR3. From germline, CDR1 is MRHNA and CDR2 SNTAGT. V lost 5 bases, J lost 0 bases, and 0 bases stayed unmatched. Here the CDR3 DNA reads TGTGCCAGCAGTCTAGCGGGGGGGAGCACAGATACGCAGTATTTT. Translated: CASSLAGGSTDTQYF.

The chain links TRBV28 to TRBJ1-4; D is perhaps TRBD1 (5 bases). Germline V gives CDR1 MDHEN, CDR2 SYDVKM. V gave up 5 bases and J gave up 6 bases, with 16 bases separating them. The CDR3 loop spans 15 amino acids. CDR3 sequence reads: CASSPTGFLDEKLFF. CDR3 DNA: TGTGCCAGCAGTCCCACAGGATTTTTGGATGAAAAACTGTTTTTT.

The gene calls are TRBV29-1 and TRBJ2-2; D gene ambiguous. The CDR3 is 12 residues long. Germline CDR1 SQVTM, CDR2 ANQGSEA. V was trimmed by 6 bases and J by 6 bases, leaving 11 bases between them. The chain's CDR3 is CSVTPRPGELFF. Written as DNA, the CDR3 is TGCAGCGTGACTCCCCGTCCCGGGGAGCTGTTTTTT.

This clone was seen once. The V call is TRBV23-1, the J call TRBJ1-3, with TRBD1 as a possible D gene (6 bases). TRBV23-1 falls under the ORF class, with uncertain function. V was clipped by 3 bases and J by 0 bases, with 9 bases between them. The CDR3 loop spans 15 amino acids. The CDR3 loop reads CASSHLRGSGNTIYF. CDR3 DNA: TGCGCCAGCAGTCATCTCAGGGGCTCTGGAAACACCATATATTTT.

This clone was observed once. V gene TRBV7-2 combines with J gene TRBJ2-1; TRBD2 aligns across 15 bases. The V and J ends lost 7 bases and 4 bases, in that order; junction bases with no gene match: 8. CDR1 and CDR2 (germline): SGHTA, FQGNSA. The CDR3 contains 17 residues. CDR3 residues: CASNPGTSGGLYNEQFF. The CDR3 DNA sequence: TGTGCCAGCAACCCCGGGACTAGCGGGGGGTTATACAATGAGCAGTTCTTC.

This rearrangement joins TRBV9 to TRBJ1-1, with 9 bases fitting TRBD1. Germline assignment: CDR1 SGDLS and CDR2 YYNGEE. This CDR3 has 15 amino acids. Trimming cost V 4 bases and J 5 bases; bases outside gene matches: 9. CDR3 protein: CASSPRSGQGTEAFF. The CDR3 nucleotides read TGTGCCAGCAGCCCCCGCTCGGGACAGGGTACTGAAGCTTTCTTT. The full variable domain, with the rest looked up from reference TRBV9 and TRBJ1-1, is DSGVTQTPKHLITATGQRVTLRCSPRSGDLSVYWYQQSLDQGLQFLIQYYNGEERAKGNILERFSAQQFPDLHSELNLSSLELGDSALYFCASSPRSGQGTEAFFGQGTRLTVV.

V and J are TRBV19 and TRBJ2-7, with D maybe TRBD1 (6 bases). The germline CDR1 and CDR2 sequences are LNHDA and SQIVND (reference sequence). V was cut by 8 bases and J by 4 bases, with 9 bases left in between. The CDR3 runs to 11 residues. The CDR3 loop reads CASARGYEQYF. The CDR3 DNA reads as TGTGCCAGTGCCAGGGGATACGAGCAGTACTTC.